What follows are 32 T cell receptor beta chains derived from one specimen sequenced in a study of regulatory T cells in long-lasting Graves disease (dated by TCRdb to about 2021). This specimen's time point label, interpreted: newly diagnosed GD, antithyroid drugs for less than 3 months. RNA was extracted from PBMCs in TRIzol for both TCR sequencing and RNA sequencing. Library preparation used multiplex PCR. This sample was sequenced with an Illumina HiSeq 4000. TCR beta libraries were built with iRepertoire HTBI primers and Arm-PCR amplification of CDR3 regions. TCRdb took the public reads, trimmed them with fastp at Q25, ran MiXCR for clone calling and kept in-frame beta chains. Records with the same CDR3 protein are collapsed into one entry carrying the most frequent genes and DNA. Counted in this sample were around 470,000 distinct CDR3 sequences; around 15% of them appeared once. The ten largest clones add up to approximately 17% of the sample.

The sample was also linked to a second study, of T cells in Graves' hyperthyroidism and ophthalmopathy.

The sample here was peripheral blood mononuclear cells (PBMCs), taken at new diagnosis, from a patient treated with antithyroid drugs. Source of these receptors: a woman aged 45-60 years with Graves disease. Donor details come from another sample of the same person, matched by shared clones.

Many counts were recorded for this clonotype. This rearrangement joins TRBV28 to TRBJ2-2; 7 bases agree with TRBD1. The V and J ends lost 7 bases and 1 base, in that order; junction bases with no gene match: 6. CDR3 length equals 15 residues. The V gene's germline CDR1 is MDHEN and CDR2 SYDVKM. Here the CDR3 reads CASTLDRVNTGELFF. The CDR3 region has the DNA TGTGCCAGCACCCTCGACAGGGTGAACACCGGGGAGCTGTTTTTT.

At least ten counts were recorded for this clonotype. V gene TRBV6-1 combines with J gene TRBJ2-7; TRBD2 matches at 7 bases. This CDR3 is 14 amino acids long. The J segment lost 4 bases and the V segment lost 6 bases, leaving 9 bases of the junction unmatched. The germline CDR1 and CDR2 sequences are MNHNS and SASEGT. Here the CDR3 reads CASRGGGARYEQYF. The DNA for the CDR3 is TGTGCCAGCAGGGGGGGGGGAGCACGATACGAGCAGTACTTC.

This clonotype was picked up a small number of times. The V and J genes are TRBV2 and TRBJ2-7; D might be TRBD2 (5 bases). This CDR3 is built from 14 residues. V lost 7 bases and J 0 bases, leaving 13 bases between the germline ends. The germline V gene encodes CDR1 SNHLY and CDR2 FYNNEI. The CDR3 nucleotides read TGTGCCAGCACCAAGGGAGAGAGCTCCTACGAGCAGTACTTC. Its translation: CASTKGESSYEQYF.

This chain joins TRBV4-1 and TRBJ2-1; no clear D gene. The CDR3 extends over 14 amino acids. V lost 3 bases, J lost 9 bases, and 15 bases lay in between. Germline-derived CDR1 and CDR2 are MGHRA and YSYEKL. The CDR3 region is CASSQRTFMGEQFF. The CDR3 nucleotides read TGCGCCAGCAGCCAGCGAACTTTTATGGGTGAGCAGTTCTTC.

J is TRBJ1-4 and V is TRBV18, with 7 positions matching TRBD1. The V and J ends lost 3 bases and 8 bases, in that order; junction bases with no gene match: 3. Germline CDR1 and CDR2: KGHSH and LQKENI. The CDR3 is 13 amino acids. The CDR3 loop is CASSPAQGEKLFF. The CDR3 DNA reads TGTGCCAGCTCACCGGCACAGGGGGAAAAACTGTTTTTT.

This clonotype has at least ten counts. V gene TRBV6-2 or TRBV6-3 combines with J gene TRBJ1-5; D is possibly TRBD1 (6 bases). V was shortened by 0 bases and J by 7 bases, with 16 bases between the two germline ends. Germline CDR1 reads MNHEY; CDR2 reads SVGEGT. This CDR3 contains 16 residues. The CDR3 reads CASSYSRTVGSQPQHF. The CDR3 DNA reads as TGTGCCAGCAGTTACTCGAGGACAGTCGGAAGCCAGCCCCAGCATTTT.

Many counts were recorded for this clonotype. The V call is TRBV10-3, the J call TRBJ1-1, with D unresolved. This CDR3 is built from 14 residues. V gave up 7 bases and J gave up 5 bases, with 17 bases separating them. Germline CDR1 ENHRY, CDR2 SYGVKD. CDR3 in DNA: TGTGCCATCAAGGGCCTTCTAGGGAGGACTGAAGCTTTCTTT. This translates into CAIKGLLGRTEAFF.

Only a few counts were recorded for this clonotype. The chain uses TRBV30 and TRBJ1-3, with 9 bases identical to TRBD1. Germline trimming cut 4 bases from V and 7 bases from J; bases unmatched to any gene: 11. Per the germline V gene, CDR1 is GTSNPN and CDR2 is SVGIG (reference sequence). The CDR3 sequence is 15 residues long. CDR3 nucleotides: TGTGCCTGGACCTTAGGGACAGGGCGAGGTAACACCATATATTTT. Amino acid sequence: CAWTLGTGRGNTIYF.

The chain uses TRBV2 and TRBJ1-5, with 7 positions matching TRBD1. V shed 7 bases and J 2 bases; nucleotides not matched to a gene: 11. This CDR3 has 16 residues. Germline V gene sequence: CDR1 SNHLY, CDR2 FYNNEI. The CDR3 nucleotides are TGTGCCAGCAACCCCCCCGACAGGGCCCGCAATCAGCCCCAGCATTTT. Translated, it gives CASNPPDRARNQPQHF.

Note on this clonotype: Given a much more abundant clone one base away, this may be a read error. The CDR3 region has the DNA TGTGCCAGCAGCTTAGGTCTAGCCGGGAGTGAGACCCAGTACTTC. It specifies CASSLGLAGSETQYF. The rearrangement links TRBV7-2 to TRBJ2-5; tentative D call: TRBD2 (6 bases). This CDR3 region has 15 residues. Germline CDR1 reads SGHTA; CDR2 reads FQGNSA. The V and J ends lost 1 base and 5 bases respectively, with 14 bases between them.

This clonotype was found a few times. The CDR3 DNA reads as TGCAGTGCTCACAGCGGGAGGCACACAGATACGCAGTATTTT. This codes for CSAHSGRHTDTQYF. The V gene is TRBV20-1, the J gene TRBJ2-3; TRBD2 matches 9 bases. With 5 bases clipped from V and 2 bases from J, the junction kept 5 bases outside the gene matches. The CDR3 is 14 residues long. Germline V gene lookup returns CDR1 DFQATT and CDR2 SNEGSKA (reference sequence).

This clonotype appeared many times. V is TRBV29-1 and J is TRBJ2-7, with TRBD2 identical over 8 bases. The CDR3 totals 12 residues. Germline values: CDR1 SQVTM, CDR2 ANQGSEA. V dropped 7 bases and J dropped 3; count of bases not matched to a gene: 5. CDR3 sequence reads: CSAREDYYEQYF. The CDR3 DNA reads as TGCAGCGCGCGGGAGGACTACTACGAGCAGTACTTC.

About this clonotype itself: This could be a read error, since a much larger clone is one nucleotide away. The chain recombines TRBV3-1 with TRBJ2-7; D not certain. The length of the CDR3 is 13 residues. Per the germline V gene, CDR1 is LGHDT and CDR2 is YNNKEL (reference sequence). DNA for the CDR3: TGTGCCAGCAGCCACTCGACCATCTACGAGCAGTGCTTC. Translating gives CASSHSTIYEQCF.

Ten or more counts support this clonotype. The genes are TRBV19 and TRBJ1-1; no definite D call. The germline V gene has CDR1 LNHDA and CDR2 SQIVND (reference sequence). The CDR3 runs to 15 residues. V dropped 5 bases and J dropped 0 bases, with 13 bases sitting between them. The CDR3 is CASSWAGTMNTEAFF. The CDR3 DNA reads TGTGCCAGTAGTTGGGCAGGTACCATGAACACTGAAGCTTTCTTT. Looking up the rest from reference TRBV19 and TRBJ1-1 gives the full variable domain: DGGITQSPKYLFRKEGQNVTLSCEQNLNHDAMYWYRQDPGQGLRLIYYSQIVNDFQKGDIAEGYSVSREKKESFPLTVTSAQKNPTAFYLCASSWAGTMNTEAFFGQGTRLTVV.

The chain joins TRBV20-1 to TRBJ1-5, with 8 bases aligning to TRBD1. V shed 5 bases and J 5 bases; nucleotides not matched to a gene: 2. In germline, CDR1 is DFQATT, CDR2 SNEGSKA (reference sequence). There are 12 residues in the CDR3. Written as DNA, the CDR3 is TGCAGTGCTGCGGACAGGGATCAGCCCCAGCATTTT. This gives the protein CSAADRDQPQHF.

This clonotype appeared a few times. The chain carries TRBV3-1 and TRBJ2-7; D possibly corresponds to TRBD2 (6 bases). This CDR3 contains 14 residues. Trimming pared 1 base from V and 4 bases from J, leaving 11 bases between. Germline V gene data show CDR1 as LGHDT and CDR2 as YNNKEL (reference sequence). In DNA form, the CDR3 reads TGTGCCAGCAGCCAAGGACTAGTAGGTTACGAGCAGTACTTC. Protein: CASSQGLVGYEQYF.

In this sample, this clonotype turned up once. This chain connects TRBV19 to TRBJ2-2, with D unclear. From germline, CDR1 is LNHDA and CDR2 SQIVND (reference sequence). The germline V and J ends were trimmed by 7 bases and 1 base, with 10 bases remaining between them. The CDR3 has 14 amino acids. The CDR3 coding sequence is TGTGCCAGTATTTCCGGATTGAACACCGGGGAGCTGTTTTTT. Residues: CASISGLNTGELFF.

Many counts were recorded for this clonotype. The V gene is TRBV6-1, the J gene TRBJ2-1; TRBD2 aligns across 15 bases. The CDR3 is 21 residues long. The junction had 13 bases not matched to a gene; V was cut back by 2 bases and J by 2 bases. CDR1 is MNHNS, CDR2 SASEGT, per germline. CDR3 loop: CASSEYPPGLAGGTPYNEQFF. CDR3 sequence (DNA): TGTGCCAGCAGTGAATATCCGCCGGGACTAGCGGGAGGTACCCCCTACAATGAGCAGTTCTTC.

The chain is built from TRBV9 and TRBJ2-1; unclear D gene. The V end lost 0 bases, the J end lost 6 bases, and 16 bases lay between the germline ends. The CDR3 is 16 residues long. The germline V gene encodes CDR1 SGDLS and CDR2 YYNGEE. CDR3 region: CASSVGGRRRINEQFF. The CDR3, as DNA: TGTGCCAGCAGCGTAGGCGGACGGCGGCGGATCAATGAGCAGTTCTTC.

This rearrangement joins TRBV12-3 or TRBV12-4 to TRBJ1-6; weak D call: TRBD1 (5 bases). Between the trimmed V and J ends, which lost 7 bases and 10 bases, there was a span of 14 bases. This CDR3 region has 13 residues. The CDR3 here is CASTPQGNSPLHF. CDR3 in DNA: TGTGCCAGCACCCCCCAGGGTAACTCACCCCTCCACTTT.

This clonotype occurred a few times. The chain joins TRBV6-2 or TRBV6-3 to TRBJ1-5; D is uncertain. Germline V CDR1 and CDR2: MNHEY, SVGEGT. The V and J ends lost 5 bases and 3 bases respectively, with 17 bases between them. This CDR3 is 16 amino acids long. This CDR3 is CASSAERPGLNQPQHF. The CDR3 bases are TGTGCCAGCAGTGCAGAGAGGCCTGGACTCAATCAGCCCCAGCATTTT.

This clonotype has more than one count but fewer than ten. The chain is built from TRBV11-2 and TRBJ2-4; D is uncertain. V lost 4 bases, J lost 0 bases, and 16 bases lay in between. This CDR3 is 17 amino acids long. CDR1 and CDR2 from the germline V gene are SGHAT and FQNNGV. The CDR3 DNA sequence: TGTGCCAGCAGCTCATATCATCAATCTGAAGCCAAAAACATTCAGTACTTC. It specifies CASSSYHQSEAKNIQYF.

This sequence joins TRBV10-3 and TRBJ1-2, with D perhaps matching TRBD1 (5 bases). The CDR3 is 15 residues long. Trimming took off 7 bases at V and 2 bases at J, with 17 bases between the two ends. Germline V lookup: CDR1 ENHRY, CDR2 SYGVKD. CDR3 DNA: TGTGCCATCAATGTCTCGGGGCTTTTAAACTATGGCTACACCTTC. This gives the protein CAINVSGLLNYGYTF.

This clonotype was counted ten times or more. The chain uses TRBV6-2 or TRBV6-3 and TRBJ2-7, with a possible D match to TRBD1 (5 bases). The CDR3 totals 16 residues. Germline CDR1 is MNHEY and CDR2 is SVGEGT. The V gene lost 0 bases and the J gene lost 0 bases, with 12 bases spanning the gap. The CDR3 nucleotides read TGTGCCAGCAGTTACTCAGCGATTGGGGCCTCCTACGAGCAGTACTTC. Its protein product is CASSYSAIGASYEQYF.

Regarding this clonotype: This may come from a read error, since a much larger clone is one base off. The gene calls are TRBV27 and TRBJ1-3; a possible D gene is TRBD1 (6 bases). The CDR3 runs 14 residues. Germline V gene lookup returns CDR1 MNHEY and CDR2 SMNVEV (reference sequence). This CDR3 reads CTSSRTDSGNTIYF. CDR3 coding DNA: TGTACCAGCAGCCGCACGGACAGCGGAAACACCATATATTTT.

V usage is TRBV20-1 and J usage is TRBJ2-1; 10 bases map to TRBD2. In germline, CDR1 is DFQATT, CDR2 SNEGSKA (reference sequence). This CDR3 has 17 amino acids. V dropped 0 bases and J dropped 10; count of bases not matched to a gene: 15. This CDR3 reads CSARDKNLAGVFVEQFF. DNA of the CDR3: TGCAGTGCTAGAGATAAAAACCTAGCGGGAGTTTTCGTCGAGCAGTTCTTC.

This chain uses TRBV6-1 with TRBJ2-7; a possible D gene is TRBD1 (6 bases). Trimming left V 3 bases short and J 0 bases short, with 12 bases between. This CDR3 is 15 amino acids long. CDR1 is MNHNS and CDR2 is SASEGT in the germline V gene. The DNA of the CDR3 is TGTGCCAGCAGTGAGCACCGGGACAACTCCTACGAGCAGTACTTC. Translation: CASSEHRDNSYEQYF.

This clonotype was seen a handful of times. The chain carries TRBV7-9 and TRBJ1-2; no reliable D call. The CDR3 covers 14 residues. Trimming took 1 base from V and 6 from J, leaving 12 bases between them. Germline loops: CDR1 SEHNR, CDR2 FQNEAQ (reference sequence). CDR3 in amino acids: CASSLDSYQDGYTF. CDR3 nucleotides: TGTGCCAGCAGCTTAGACAGTTATCAAGATGGCTACACCTTC.

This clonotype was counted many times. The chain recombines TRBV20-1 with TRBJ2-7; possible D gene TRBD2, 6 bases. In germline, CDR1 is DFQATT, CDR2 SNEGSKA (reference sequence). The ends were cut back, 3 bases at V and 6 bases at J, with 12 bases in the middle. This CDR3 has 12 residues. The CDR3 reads CSARATSVEQYF. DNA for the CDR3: TGCAGTGCTAGGGCGACTAGTGTCGAGCAGTACTTC.

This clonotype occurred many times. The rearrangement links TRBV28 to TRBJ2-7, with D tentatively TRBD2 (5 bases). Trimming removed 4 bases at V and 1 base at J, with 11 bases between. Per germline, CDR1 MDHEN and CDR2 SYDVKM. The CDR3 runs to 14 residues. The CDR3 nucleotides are TGTGCCAGCAGTTCTCTAGAGCGGTCCTACGAGCAGTACTTC. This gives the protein CASSSLERSYEQYF.

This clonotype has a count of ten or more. The CDR3 coding sequence is TGTGCCAGCAGCTTGGGGATCGATGAGCAGTTCTTC. As protein: CASSLGIDEQFF. The chain joins TRBV5-5 to TRBJ2-1; no reliable D call. CDR1 and CDR2 from the germline V gene are SGHKS and YYEKEE (reference sequence). This CDR3 contains 12 residues. The V gene lost 0 bases and the J gene lost 8 bases, with 6 bases spanning the gap.

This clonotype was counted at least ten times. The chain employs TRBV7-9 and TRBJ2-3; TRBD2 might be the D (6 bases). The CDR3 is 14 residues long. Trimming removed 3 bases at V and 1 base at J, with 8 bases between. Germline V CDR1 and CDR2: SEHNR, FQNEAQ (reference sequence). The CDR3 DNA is TGTGCCAGCAGCTTCGGGACTGGCACAGATACGCAGTATTTT. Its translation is CASSFGTGTDTQYF. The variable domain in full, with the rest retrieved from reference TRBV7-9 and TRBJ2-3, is DTGVSQNPRHKITKRGQNVTFRCDPISEHNRLYWYRQTLGQGPEFLTYFQNEAQLEKSRLLSDRFSAERPKGSFSTLEIQRTEQGDSAMYLCASSFGTGTDTQYFGPGTRLTVL.